These 10 T cell receptor beta chains came from one sample sequenced in a study of shared clonotypes between healthy human individuals. This table comes from immunoSEQ multiplex PCR, and its TCRdb copy is limited to in-frame clones, with some not included. Here the sample spans millions of clones, more than 80% being singletons. Input material: naive CD4+ T cells from PBMCs. The subset here: CD45RA+ positively selected. The receptors originated from a man between 18 and 35 years old in good health. Some clones in this sample may be carry-over from other donors' samples.

V and J are TRBV4-1 and TRBJ1-2; D is unclear. Germline V lookup: CDR1 MGHRA, CDR2 YSYEKL. CDR3 length: 14 amino acids. Trimming cost V 1 base and J 3 bases, with 9 bases left between them. The CDR3 is CASSQVGEDYGYTF. DNA for the CDR3: TGCGCCAGCAGCCAAGTGGGAGAGGACTATGGCTACACCTTC.

The V gene is TRBV4-1, the J gene TRBJ1-2; D unresolved. V was trimmed by 0 bases and J by 8 bases, leaving 7 bases between them. The CDR3 extends over 12 amino acids. Germline V lookup: CDR1 MGHRA, CDR2 YSYEKL. The CDR3 DNA follows: TGCGCCAGCAGCCAAGAGGGAGGGGGCTACACCTTC. Translating gives CASSQEGGGYTF.

The V call is TRBV11-3, the J call TRBJ2-1; 11 nucleotides line up with TRBD2. The germline V gene encodes CDR1 SGHNT and CDR2 YENEEA. V lost 5 bases and J lost 7; bases outside the gene matches: 7. This CDR3 comprises 15 residues. The chain's CDR3 is CASSDTSGSQNEQFF. For the CDR3, the DNA is TGTGCCAGCAGCGACACTAGCGGGAGTCAGAATGAGCAGTTCTTC.

The V and J genes are TRBV19 and TRBJ2-2, with TRBD1 matching over 8 bases. V lost 3 bases to trimming and J lost 5 bases; unmatched junction nucleotides: 17. This CDR3 spans 19 amino acids. Germline V gene data show CDR1 as LNHDA and CDR2 as SQIVND (reference sequence). CDR3: CASSIQTGTGFSGTGELFF. CDR3 in DNA: TGTGCCAGTAGTATCCAGACCGGGACAGGCTTTTCGGGTACCGGGGAGCTGTTTTTT.

This clone was observed once. The chain is built from TRBV4-1 and TRBJ2-7, with TRBD2 identical over 13 bases. Germline V lookup: CDR1 MGHRA, CDR2 YSYEKL. This CDR3 contains 16 residues. V shed 6 bases and J 3 bases; nucleotides not matched to a gene: 8. The CDR3 loop reads CASSQGLAGLSYEQYF. CDR3 sequence (DNA): TGCGCCAGCAGTCAGGGACTAGCGGGACTAAGCTACGAGCAGTACTTC.

V gene TRBV27 combines with J gene TRBJ2-5; no firm D call. V lost 4 bases to trimming and J lost 4 bases, with 16 bases between them. Germline CDR1 and CDR2: MNHEY and SMNVEV (reference sequence). This CDR3 has 15 residues. The CDR3 loop is CASSSATWMRETQYF. DNA of the CDR3: TGTGCCAGCAGTTCCGCTACCTGGATGAGAGAGACCCAGTACTTC.

Regarding this clone: The same CDR3 arises from other DNA sequences in this sample as well. The genes are TRBV11-3 and TRBJ2-3; D gene uncertain. The CDR3 spans 13 residues. Germline assignment: CDR1 SGHNT and CDR2 YENEEA. Trimming shortened V by 5 bases and J by 0 bases, and 6 bases separated the two germline ends. In DNA form, the CDR3 reads TGTGCCAGCAGCCCCCCAAGCACAGATACGCAGTATTTT. It encodes CASSPPSTDTQYF.

This clone was seen a single time. The chain combines TRBV6-5 with TRBJ2-7; D gene uncertain. Per the germline V gene, CDR1 is MNHEY and CDR2 is SVGAGI. V was clipped by 4 bases and J by 3 bases, with 13 bases between them. The length of the CDR3 is 14 residues. The CDR3 region is CASSSPSLSYEQYF. The CDR3 DNA follows: TGTGCCAGCAGTTCCCCCTCACTAAGCTACGAGCAGTACTTC.

This chain uses TRBV19 with TRBJ2-2; perhaps TRBD2 as D (7 bases). V was trimmed by 9 bases and J by 4 bases, leaving 15 bases between them. The germline gives CDR1 LNHDA, CDR2 SQIVND (reference sequence). The CDR3 is 14 residues long. CDR3 protein: CASGNREGTGELFF. CDR3 nucleotide sequence: TGTGCCAGCGGAAACAGGGAGGGCACCGGGGAGCTGTTTTTT.

The gene calls are TRBV28 and TRBJ2-5; 12 bases are a match to TRBD2. From germline, CDR1 is MDHEN and CDR2 SYDVKM. J was trimmed by 3 bases and V by 5 bases; bases with no gene match: 4. The CDR3 totals 15 residues. The CDR3, as DNA: TGTGCCAGCAGTCTAGCGGGAGGGTTGAAAGAGACCCAGTACTTC. Translating gives CASSLAGGLKETQYF.